One and the same sample provided the 28 T cell receptor beta chains below, sequenced in a study of T cell responses to AZD1222 COVID-19 vaccine. Profiling relied on immunoSEQ multiplex PCR, and the TCRdb table lists in-frame clones only, not all of them. The sample consists of 150,000 to 200,000 clones, 88% of them appearing once. The sample consisted of peripheral blood, taken 28 days after the second AZD1222 dose. The receptors originated from an adult who received the AZD1222 COVID-19 vaccine.

V gene TRBV2 combines with J gene TRBJ1-2, with 7 bases matching TRBD1. Germline loops: CDR1 SNHLY, CDR2 FYNNEI. The CDR3 is made up of 12 amino acids. V shed 4 bases, J shed 8 bases, and the junction held 4 bases outside the gene matches. The CDR3 is CASSGQGYGYTF. CDR3 coding DNA: TGTGCCAGCAGTGGACAGGGTTACGGCTACACCTTC.

The rearrangement links TRBV7-6 to TRBJ2-1; 7 nucleotides align to TRBD2. The CDR3 has 15 amino acids. V was pared by 6 bases and J by 0 bases, with 5 bases of the junction left unmatched. The germline CDR1 and CDR2 sequences are SGHVS and FNYEAQ. CDR3 loop: CASSRGSSSYNEQFF. CDR3 nucleotides: TGTGCCAGCAGTCGCGGGAGTAGCTCCTACAATGAGCAGTTCTTC.

The CDR3, as DNA: TGTGCCAGCAGCTCCAGGGCATTGGGAAACACCGGGGAGCTGTTTTTT. Translation: CASSSRALGNTGELFF. The V and J genes are TRBV11-3 and TRBJ2-2; the D gene is possibly TRBD1 (5 bases). The V gene's germline CDR1 is SGHNT and CDR2 YENEEA. Trimming removed 4 bases from V and 2 bases from J, with 14 bases in between. This CDR3 spans 16 amino acids.

The chain joins TRBV19 to TRBJ1-1, with a tentative D call TRBD1 (5 bases). Germline V gene sequence: CDR1 LNHDA, CDR2 SQIVND (reference sequence). CDR3 length equals 13 residues. Trimming pared 8 bases from V and 1 base from J, leaving 11 bases between. CDR3 sequence: CASSMGENTEAFF. The CDR3 nucleotides read TGTGCCAGTTCTATGGGGGAGAACACTGAAGCTTTCTTT.

With regard to this clone: The junction departs from germline at one end; a sequencing error may be responsible. The chain is built from TRBV18 and TRBJ2-5; D remains ambiguous. CDR3 length equals 13 residues. Germline loops: CDR1 KGHSH, CDR2 LQKENI. CDR3 sequence reads: CASLPDQAETQYF. CDR3 in DNA: TGTGCCAGCTTACCAGACCAAGCAGAGACCCAGTACTTC.

The rearrangement links TRBV5-4 to TRBJ1-2, with D unresolved. The CDR3 is made up of 14 amino acids. The V gene lost 0 bases and the J gene lost 4 bases, with 10 bases spanning the gap. Germline CDR1 is SGHNT and CDR2 is YYREEE (reference sequence). The CDR3 region is CASSLEHNSYGYTF. In DNA, the CDR3 is TGTGCCAGCAGCTTGGAACATAATTCCTATGGCTACACCTTC.

This CDR3 is CASSWDRANYGYTF. The CDR3 bases are TGTGCCAGCAGCTGGGACAGAGCTAACTATGGCTACACCTTC. The rearrangement joins TRBV5-4 to TRBJ1-2, with 7 bases identical to TRBD1. V lost 3 bases and J lost 0; bases outside the gene matches: 2. Germline V CDR1 and CDR2: SGHNT, YYREEE (reference sequence). The CDR3 has 14 amino acids.

The V and J genes are TRBV5-6 and TRBJ2-7; a weak D match, TRBD2 (6 bases). CDR1 and CDR2 (germline): SGHDT, YYEEEE. The V and J ends lost 4 bases and 5 bases respectively, with 19 bases between them. This CDR3 comprises 15 residues. CDR3 nucleotide sequence: TGTGCCAGCAGCCCGGAAAGGAGGGAGAGGAACGAGCAGTACTTC. It translates to CASSPERRERNEQYF.

The rearrangement uses TRBV10-3 and TRBJ1-5; D call uncertain. Germline CDR1 reads ENHRY; CDR2 reads SYGVKD. CDR3 size: 13 residues. Trimming took 2 bases from V and 4 from J, leaving 6 bases between them. The CDR3 region is CAISEHPNQPQHF. The CDR3 DNA is TGTGCCATCAGTGAGCACCCTAATCAGCCCCAGCATTTT.

The rearrangement links TRBV11-3 to TRBJ2-7, with a weak D call TRBD1 (6 bases). Germline V gives CDR1 SGHNT, CDR2 YENEEA. This CDR3 contains 13 residues. V was clipped by 6 bases and J by 3 bases, with 12 bases between them. The CDR3 sequence is CASRTGKGYEQYF. In DNA, the CDR3 is TGTGCCAGCAGAACAGGGAAAGGCTACGAGCAGTACTTC.

The chain carries TRBV6-1 and TRBJ1-4; D perhaps matches TRBD1 (5 bases). Germline lookup yields CDR1 MNHNS and CDR2 SASEGT. The CDR3 length is 13 residues. Trimming stripped 1 base from V and 13 bases from J, with 13 bases between. CDR3 in amino acids: CASSEVEGRGLFF. As DNA, the CDR3 is TGTGCCAGCAGTGAAGTGGAGGGGCGCGGACTGTTTTTT.

This clone was seen once. The J gene is TRBJ1-2, the V gene TRBV6-4, with a tentative D call TRBD1 (6 bases). The CDR3 runs to 14 residues. V gave up 0 bases and J gave up 8 bases, with 13 bases separating them. Germline lookup yields CDR1 MRHNA and CDR2 SNTAGT. As DNA, the CDR3 is TGTGCCAGCAGTGACTCGAGGGGGGCGGGCGGCTACACCTTC. It is translated as CASSDSRGAGGYTF.

This chain joins TRBV27 and TRBJ2-1; D gene uncertain. This CDR3 comprises 14 residues. The germline gives CDR1 MNHEY, CDR2 SMNVEV (reference sequence). V lost 0 bases, J lost 6 bases, and 9 bases lay in between. The CDR3 protein is CASSLSRVINEQFF. CDR3 sequence (DNA): TGTGCCAGCAGTTTATCTCGGGTTATCAATGAGCAGTTCTTC.

The V gene is TRBV7-2, the J gene TRBJ2-5; tentatively, D is TRBD1 or TRBD2 (6 bases each). Trimming took 4 bases from V and 5 from J, leaving 20 bases between them. CDR3 size: 16 residues. The germline gives CDR1 SGHTA, CDR2 FQGNSA. As DNA, the CDR3 is TGTGCCAGCAGCTCCCATCGCGGGACAAAGAGGGAGACCCAGTACTTC. Amino acids: CASSSHRGTKRETQYF.

A few counts support this clone. The chain uses TRBV18 and TRBJ1-6; 11 bases are a match to TRBD1. Germline CDR1 reads KGHSH; CDR2 reads LQKENI. V shed 3 bases and J 10 bases; nucleotides not matched to a gene: 5. This CDR3 region has 15 residues. The CDR3 is CASSPDRGRGSPLHF. CDR3 bases: TGTGCCAGCTCACCGGACAGGGGGCGAGGGTCACCCCTCCACTTT.

The genes are TRBV4-2 and TRBJ1-5; D gene uncertain. The CDR3 is 15 residues long. The germline gives CDR1 LGHNA, CDR2 YNFKEQ. V was clipped by 0 bases and J by 4 bases, with 10 bases between them. CDR3 in amino acids: CASSQDQQLNQPQHF. In DNA, the CDR3 is TGTGCCAGCAGCCAAGATCAACAGCTGAATCAGCCCCAGCATTTT.

This clone was observed once. J is TRBJ1-2 and V is TRBV20-1; no definite D call. The ends were cut back, 8 bases at V and 8 bases at J, with 15 bases in the middle. This CDR3 contains 11 residues. CDR1 and CDR2 from the germline V gene are DFQATT and SNEGSKA (reference sequence). The CDR3 here is CSLPWGWGYTF. CDR3 nucleotides: TGCAGTCTCCCTTGGGGTTGGGGCTACACCTTC.

The chain joins TRBV5-5 to TRBJ2-1; 10 nucleotides line up with TRBD1. V shed 1 base, J shed 3 bases, and the junction held 7 bases outside the gene matches. The CDR3 has 17 residues. CDR1 and CDR2 from the germline V gene are SGHKS and YYEKEE (reference sequence). CDR3 DNA sequence: TGTGCCAGCAGCTTGTTTTTGGGACAGGGGATCTACAATGAGCAGTTCTTC. As protein: CASSLFLGQGIYNEQFF.

The V and J genes are TRBV7-6 and TRBJ2-1; D might be TRBD1 (6 bases). Germline CDR1 and CDR2: SGHVS and FNYEAQ. The length of the CDR3 is 16 residues. V was shortened by 0 bases and J by 0 bases, with 9 bases between the two germline ends. CDR3 sequence: CASSLALQGSYNEQFF. In nucleotides, the CDR3 is TGTGCCAGCAGCTTAGCTTTACAGGGCTCCTACAATGAGCAGTTCTTC.

The V call is TRBV5-1, the J call TRBJ2-6; D is possibly TRBD1 or TRBD2 (6 bases each). The CDR3 is made up of 15 amino acids. Germline-derived CDR1 and CDR2 are SGHRS and YFSETQ. Trimming left V 7 bases short and J 3 bases short, with 14 bases between. The CDR3 DNA sequence: TGCGCCAGCTTCCGAGGGGGGAGTGGGGCCAACGTCCTGACTTTC. It encodes CASFRGGSGANVLTF.

This clone was observed once. The rearrangement joins TRBV19 to TRBJ1-3; D ambiguous. The V gene lost 6 bases and the J gene lost 2 bases, with 8 bases spanning the gap. The CDR3 spans 13 residues. Germline CDR1 is LNHDA and CDR2 is SQIVND (reference sequence). The CDR3, as DNA: TGTGCCAGTAGGACAAGTACTGGAAACACCATATATTTT. This codes for CASRTSTGNTIYF.

The rearrangement joins TRBV18 to TRBJ2-1, with D perhaps matching TRBD1 or TRBD2 (6 bases each). Trimming pared 3 bases from V and 8 bases from J, leaving 17 bases between. The CDR3 extends over 15 amino acids. Germline lookup yields CDR1 KGHSH and CDR2 LQKENI. For the CDR3, the DNA is TGTGCCAGCTCACCGCCCAATGGGGGGCAGGATGAGCAGTTCTTC. Translating gives CASSPPNGGQDEQFF.

This chain connects TRBV24-1 to TRBJ2-1, with TRBD2 identical over 16 bases. Trimming removed 3 bases from V and 6 bases from J; junction bases left unmatched: 10. Germline V gene lookup returns CDR1 KGHDR and CDR2 SFDVKD. The CDR3 runs to 19 residues. In DNA form, the CDR3 reads TGTGCCACCAGTGATCCGGGACTAGCGGGAGGGGTGGCCCGCAATGAGCAGTTCTTC. Amino acid sequence: CATSDPGLAGGVARNEQFF.

Only a few counts were recorded for this clone. The rearrangement uses TRBV6-5 and TRBJ1-2; 8 positions agree with TRBD1. Unmatched junction bases numbered 8, after V lost 10 bases and J lost 4 bases. CDR3 length: 13 residues. CDR1 is MNHEY, CDR2 SVGAGI, per germline. In DNA form, the CDR3 reads TGTGCCACCGGACAGGGTTCGGGCTATGGCTACACCTTC. It specifies CATGQGSGYGYTF.

The V and J genes are TRBV7-3 and TRBJ1-2; D remains ambiguous. The ends were cut back, 6 bases at V and 8 bases at J, with 19 bases in the middle. The germline gives CDR1 SGHTA, CDR2 FQGTGA. This CDR3 comprises 14 residues. In nucleotides, the CDR3 is TGTGCCAGCAGGCCTGGGATAGGGTCCGGGGGCTACACCTTC. This codes for CASRPGIGSGGYTF.

The chain employs TRBV10-3 and TRBJ1-6; 9 bases map to TRBD1. CDR1 is ENHRY and CDR2 is SYGVKD in the germline V gene. J gave up 8 bases and V 7 bases, and 3 bases lay outside the gene matches. The CDR3 runs 13 residues. CDR3 protein: CAIMDRGDSPLHF. The CDR3 region has the DNA TGTGCCATCATGGACAGGGGTGATTCACCCCTCCACTTT.

V usage is TRBV5-5 and J usage is TRBJ2-2; D is possibly TRBD1 (5 bases). The CDR3 has 16 residues. V was cut by 4 bases and J by 0 bases, with 13 bases left in between. Germline assignment: CDR1 SGHKS and CDR2 YYEKEE (reference sequence). CDR3 in amino acids: CASSPAEGANTGELFF. CDR3 coding DNA: TGTGCCAGCAGCCCGGCGGAAGGGGCGAACACCGGGGAGCTGTTTTTT.

The J gene is TRBJ2-2, the V gene TRBV7-9; D may be TRBD1 (5 bases). This CDR3 is 15 amino acids long. Germline V lookup: CDR1 SEHNR, CDR2 FQNEAQ (reference sequence). The V gene lost 5 bases and the J gene lost 0 bases, with 10 bases spanning the gap. CDR3 DNA sequence: TGTGCCAGCAGCCGCGCCAGGGCGAACACCGGGGAGCTGTTTTTT. Translation: CASSRARANTGELFF.